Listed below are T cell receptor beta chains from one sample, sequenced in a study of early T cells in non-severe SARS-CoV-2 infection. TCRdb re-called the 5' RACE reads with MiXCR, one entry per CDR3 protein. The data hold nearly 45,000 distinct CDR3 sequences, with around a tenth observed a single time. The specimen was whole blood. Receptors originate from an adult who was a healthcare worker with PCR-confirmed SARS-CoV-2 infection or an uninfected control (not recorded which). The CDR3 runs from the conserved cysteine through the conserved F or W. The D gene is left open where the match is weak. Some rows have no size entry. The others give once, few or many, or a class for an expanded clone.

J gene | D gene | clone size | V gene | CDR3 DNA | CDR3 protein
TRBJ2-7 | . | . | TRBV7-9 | TGTGCCAGCAGCTCAGGACTGATCCCCTACGAGCAGTACTTC | CASSSGLIPYEQYF
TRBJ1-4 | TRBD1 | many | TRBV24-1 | TGTGCCACCAGTAAAGGACAGGGAGGAACTAATGAAAAACTGTTTTTT | CATSKGQGGTNEKLFF
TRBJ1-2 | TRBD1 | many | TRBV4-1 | TGCGCCAGCAGCCAAGCCGGACAGGGGGCTGCTGGCTACACCTTC | CASSQAGQGAAGYTF
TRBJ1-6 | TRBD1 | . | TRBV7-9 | TGTGCCAGCAGCTCGTACGTCGGGACAGCTGATTCACCCCTCCACTTT | CASSSYVGTADSPLHF
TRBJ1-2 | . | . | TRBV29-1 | TGCAGCGTTGTCCTCTTAGATGGCTACACCTTC | CSVVLLDGYTF
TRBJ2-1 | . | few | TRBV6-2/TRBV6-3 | TGTGCCAGCAGTTACGTTTCTGGAGGGCCCTACAATGAGCAGTTCTTC | CASSYVSGGPYNEQFF
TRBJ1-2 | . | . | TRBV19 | TGTGCCTCGGGGACCCTACAGGTCAACTATGGCTACACCTTC | CASGTLQVNYGYTF
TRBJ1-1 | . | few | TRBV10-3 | TGTGCCATCAGAAACAGGGAGACGGACACTGAAGCTTTCTTT | CAIRNRETDTEAFF
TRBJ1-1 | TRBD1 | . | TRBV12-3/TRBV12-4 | TGTGCCAGCCACCGGGACAGGGGGCGAACTGAAGCTTTCTTT | CASHRDRGRTEAFF
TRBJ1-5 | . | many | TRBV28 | TGTGCCAGCGGTAGGAGCAATCAGCCCCAGCATTTT | CASGRSNQPQHF
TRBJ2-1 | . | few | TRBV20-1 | TGCAGTGCTAGAGATCCTGAGTTCTCCTACAATGAGCAGTTCTTC | CSARDPEFSYNEQFF
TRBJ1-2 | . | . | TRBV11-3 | TGTGCCAGCAGCCCTTTCGTCCAGAGGGAGATTAACTATGGCTACACCTTC | CASSPFVQREINYGYTF
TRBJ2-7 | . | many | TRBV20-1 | TGCAGTGCTAGAGATCTTGGCCAGGGCCACGAGCAGTACTTC | CSARDLGQGHEQYF
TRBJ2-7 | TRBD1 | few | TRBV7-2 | TGTGCCAGCAGCTTAGTTTTTCGGACAGGAGAAAGCTACGAGCAGTACTTC | CASSLVFRTGESYEQYF
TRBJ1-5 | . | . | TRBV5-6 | TGTGCCAGCAATCGGCTAGGCGATAGCAATCAGCCCCAGCATTTT | CASNRLGDSNQPQHF
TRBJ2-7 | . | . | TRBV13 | TGTGCCAGCAGCTTATGGCCAATAGTCTCCTACGAGCAGTACTTC | CASSLWPIVSYEQYF
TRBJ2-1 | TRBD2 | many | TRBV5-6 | TGTGCCAGCAGGGAGGGACTAGGCAGCTACAATGAGCAGTTCTTC | CASREGLGSYNEQFF
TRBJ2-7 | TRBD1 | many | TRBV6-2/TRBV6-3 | TGTGCCAGCAGCCAGGGACAGGGTACCTACGAGCAGTACTTC | CASSQGQGTYEQYF
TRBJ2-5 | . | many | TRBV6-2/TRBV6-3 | TGTGCCAGCAGCCTGAACGTGGGGACCCAGTACTTC | CASSLNVGTQYF
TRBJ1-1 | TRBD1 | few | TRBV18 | TGTGCCAGCTCACCCATCGATCTTACAGGGGTGAACACTGAAGCTTTCTTT | CASSPIDLTGVNTEAFF
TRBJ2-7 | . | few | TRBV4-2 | TGTGCCAGCAGCCAAGCGGTCGACACGATCTACGAGCAGTACTTC | CASSQAVDTIYEQYF
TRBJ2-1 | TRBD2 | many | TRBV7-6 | TGTGCCAGCAGCTTAGTAGGGACTAGCGGAGGACCCCATGAGCAGTTCTTC | CASSLVGTSGGPHEQFF
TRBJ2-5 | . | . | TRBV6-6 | TGTGCCAGCCTAGCGTCGGAAGAGACCCAGTACTTC | CASLASEETQYF
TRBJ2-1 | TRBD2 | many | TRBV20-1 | TGCAGTGCTACAGACGGACTAGCGGGAGTTAGGAATGAGCAGTTCTTC | CSATDGLAGVRNEQFF
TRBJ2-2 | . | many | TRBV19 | TGTGCCAGTAGTATTGACCCGAACACCGGGGAGCTGTTTTTT | CASSIDPNTGELFF
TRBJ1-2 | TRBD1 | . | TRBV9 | TGTGCCAGCAGCCAGGGACAGCCCTATGGCTACACCTTC | CASSQGQPYGYTF
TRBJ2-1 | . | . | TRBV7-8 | TGTGCCAGCAGCTCACCGACTAGAGCCTACAATGAGCAGTTCTTC | CASSSPTRAYNEQFF
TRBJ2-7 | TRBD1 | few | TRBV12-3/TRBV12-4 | TGTGCCAGCAGCTGGACAGGGACGCACGAGCAGTACTTC | CASSWTGTHEQYF
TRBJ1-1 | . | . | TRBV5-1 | TGCGCCAGCAGCCTGGACGGCGCGACTGAAGCTTTCTTT | CASSLDGATEAFF
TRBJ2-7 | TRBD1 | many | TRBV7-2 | TGTGCCAGCGGTCCAGGACAGGGGGTGGACGAGCAGTACTTC | CASGPGQGVDEQYF
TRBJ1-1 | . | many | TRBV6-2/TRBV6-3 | TGTGCCAGCAGTCCCCAACCGGTGGGCACTGAAGCTTTCTTT | CASSPQPVGTEAFF
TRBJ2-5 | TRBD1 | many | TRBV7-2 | TGTGCCAGCAGCTTAGGCCTCCGGGGACAGGTAGAGACCCAGTACTTC | CASSLGLRGQVETQYF
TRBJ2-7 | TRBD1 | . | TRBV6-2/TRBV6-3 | TGTGCCAGCAGCCCCAACAGGGGAAGACCCTACGAGCAGTACTTC | CASSPNRGRPYEQYF
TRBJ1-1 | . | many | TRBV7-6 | TGTGCCAGCAGCTTATTCAACAGGGCGAACACTGAAGCTTTCTTT | CASSLFNRANTEAFF
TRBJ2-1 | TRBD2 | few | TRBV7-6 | TGTGCCAGCAGCCGCCATTCCGGGACTACCTCCTACAATGAGCAGTTCTTC | CASSRHSGTTSYNEQFF
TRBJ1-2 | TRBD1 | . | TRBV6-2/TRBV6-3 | TGTGCCAGCGGGTACCACAGGGGATCTAACTATGGCTACACCTTC | CASGYHRGSNYGYTF
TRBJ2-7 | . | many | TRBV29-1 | TGCAGCGTGACAGGCCCTGAGTACGAGCAGTACTTC | CSVTGPEYEQYF
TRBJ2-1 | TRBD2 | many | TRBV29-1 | TGCAGCGTTGACGGGACTAGCCGCAATGAGCAGTTCTTC | CSVDGTSRNEQFF
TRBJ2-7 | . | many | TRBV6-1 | TGTGCCAGCAGAGTTGGGTACGAGCAGTACTTC | CASRVGYEQYF
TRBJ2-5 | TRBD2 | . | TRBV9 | TGTGCCAGCAGCGGGGTAGCGGGAGTTATGGAGACCCAGTACTTC | CASSGVAGVMETQYF
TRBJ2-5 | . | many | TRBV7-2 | TGTGCCAGCAGCCCCCGCTATTCGGAGACCCAGTACTTC | CASSPRYSETQYF
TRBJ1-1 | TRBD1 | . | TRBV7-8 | TGTGCCAGCAGTAACACAGGGGTAACTGAAGCTTTCTTT | CASSNTGVTEAFF
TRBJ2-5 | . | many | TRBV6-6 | TGTGCCAGCAGTTACGGTAATCTAGAGACCCAGTACTTC | CASSYGNLETQYF
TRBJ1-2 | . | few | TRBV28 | TGTGCCAGCACCCAACCCGGCCGACCTTATGGCTACACCTTC | CASTQPGRPYGYTF
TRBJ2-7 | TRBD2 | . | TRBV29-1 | TGCAGCGCTGAATTTGGACTAGCGGGGCAGTACTTC | CSAEFGLAGQYF
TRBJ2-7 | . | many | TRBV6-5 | TGTGCCAGCAGTTATTCATTCCGGGGTCTAGTACCCTACGAGCAGTACTTC | CASSYSFRGLVPYEQYF
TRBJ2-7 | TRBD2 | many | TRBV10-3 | TGTGCCATCAGTATCCTAGCGGGGGGACCCGTAGAGCAGTACTTC | CAISILAGGPVEQYF
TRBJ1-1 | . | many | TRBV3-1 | TGTGCCAGCAGCCAAGGGACGAACACTGAAGCTTTCTTT | CASSQGTNTEAFF
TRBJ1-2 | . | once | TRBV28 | TGTGCCAGCAGTTGGGACCAAAGTGGCTACACCTTC | CASSWDQSGYTF
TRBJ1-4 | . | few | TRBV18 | TGTGCCAGCTCACCATCAGGGGAATTTTATCGCGCTAATGAAAAACTGTTTTTT | CASSPSGEFYRANEKLFF
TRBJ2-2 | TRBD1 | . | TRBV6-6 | TGTGCCAGCAGTTACCAGGGGGTGGACACCGGGGAGCTGTTTTTT | CASSYQGVDTGELFF